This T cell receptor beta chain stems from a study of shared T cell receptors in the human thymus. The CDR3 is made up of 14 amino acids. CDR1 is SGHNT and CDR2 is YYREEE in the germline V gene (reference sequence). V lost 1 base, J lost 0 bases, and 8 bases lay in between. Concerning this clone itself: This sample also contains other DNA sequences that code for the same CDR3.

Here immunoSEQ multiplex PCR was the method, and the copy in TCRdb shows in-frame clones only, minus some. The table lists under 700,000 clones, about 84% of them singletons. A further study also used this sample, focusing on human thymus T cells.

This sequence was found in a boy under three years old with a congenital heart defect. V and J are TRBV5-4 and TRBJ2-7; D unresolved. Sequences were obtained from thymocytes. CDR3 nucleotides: TGTGCCAGCAGCTTGTCACCGGGCTCCTACGAGCAGTACTTC. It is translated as CASSLSPGSYEQYF.